This passage covers 17 T cell receptor beta chains from one sample sequenced in a study of blood T cell repertoires in COVID-19. Sequenced by immunoSEQ multiplex PCR; TCRdb stores in-frame clones only, minus some. Found here are some 150,000 clones, over 85% of them singletons; the top ten hold 1.5% to 2%. The sample taken for sequencing was peripheral blood. These receptors were taken from a human donor in a cohort sampled during active COVID-19.

This chain uses TRBV2 with TRBJ2-7, with 10 bases identical to TRBD1. Germline V gives CDR1 SNHLY, CDR2 FYNNEI. Trimming removed 7 bases from V and 2 bases from J; junction bases left unmatched: 8. There are 15 residues in the CDR3. This CDR3 reads CASKESTGGTYEQYF. CDR3 sequence (DNA): TGTGCCAGCAAAGAATCGACAGGGGGCACCTACGAGCAGTACTTC.

V is TRBV5-4 and J is TRBJ1-2; 8 bases fit TRBD1. The CDR3 runs 15 residues. Germline V gene data show CDR1 as SGHNT and CDR2 as YYREEE (reference sequence). The ends lost 2 bases at V and 5 bases at J; junction bases unmatched: 8. CDR3 protein: CASSLPGQAGYGYTF. The CDR3 region has the DNA TGTGCCAGCAGCTTACCGGGACAGGCGGGGTATGGCTACACCTTC.

This chain connects TRBV12-3 or TRBV12-4 to TRBJ2-7, with TRBD2 as a possible D gene (5 bases). The length of the CDR3 is 13 residues. V was shortened by 5 bases and J by 6 bases, with 14 bases between the two germline ends. The CDR3 sequence is CASSPRPAGEQYF. CDR3 coding DNA: TGTGCCAGCAGTCCCAGACCCGCGGGCGAGCAGTACTTC.

This clone was seen a handful of times. This sequence joins TRBV3-1 (or the pseudogene TRBV3-2) and TRBJ2-1, with TRBD2 matching 11 bases. CDR3 length: 18 residues. V lost 4 bases and J lost 4; bases outside the gene matches: 12. Looked up from germline, CDR1 is LGHDT and CDR2 is YNNKEL (reference sequence). CDR3 loop: CASSPPRRLAGTYNEQFF. In DNA, the CDR3 is TGTGCCAGCAGCCCCCCTAGGAGACTAGCGGGGACTTACAATGAGCAGTTCTTC.

The chain joins TRBV11-3 to TRBJ1-6; D gene unclear. This CDR3 comprises 13 residues. V lost 1 base and J lost 7, with 5 bases in between. Germline values: CDR1 SGHNT, CDR2 YENEEA. CDR3 sequence: CASSLGGNSPLHF. The CDR3 DNA sequence: TGTGCCAGCAGCTTAGGCGGGAATTCACCCCTCCACTTT.

The genes are TRBV5-6 and TRBJ2-7, with 11 nucleotides matching TRBD1. The CDR3 consists of 16 residues. V lost 2 bases and J lost 5; bases outside the gene matches: 9. Germline V gene sequence: CDR1 SGHDT, CDR2 YYEEEE. CDR3 in amino acids: CASSLEPGQGVNEQYF. The CDR3 DNA reads as TGTGCCAGCAGCTTAGAACCGGGACAGGGGGTTAACGAGCAGTACTTC.

The V call is TRBV6-1, the J call TRBJ2-5; 9 bases align to TRBD2. Trimming at V came to 4 bases and at J to 5 bases, leaving 11 bases not matched to a gene. CDR1 MNHNS and CDR2 SASEGT come from the germline V gene. The CDR3 is 16 residues long. This chain's CDR3 is CASSVRRGGLRETQYF. CDR3 nucleotides: TGTGCCAGCAGTGTGCGGCGGGGGGGCCTCAGGGAGACCCAGTACTTC.

This clone was seen only once. The V and J genes are TRBV15 and TRBJ2-5, with 7 nucleotides matching TRBD1. The V gene end was trimmed by 5 bases and the J gene end by 0 bases; junction bases not matched to a gene: 9. CDR3 length equals 16 residues. The germline V gene has CDR1 LNHNV and CDR2 YYDKDF (reference sequence). In DNA form, the CDR3 reads TGTGCCACCAGCGGGAGAGACAGGGAGTACCAAGAGACCCAGTACTTC. Protein sequence: CATSGRDREYQETQYF.

This clone was observed once. The chain couples TRBV2 to TRBJ2-5; the match to TRBD2 covers 9 bases. V lost 7 bases to trimming and J lost 2 bases; unmatched junction nucleotides: 11. The germline gives CDR1 SNHLY, CDR2 FYNNEI. The CDR3 is 16 residues long. In DNA, the CDR3 is TGTGCCAGCAAGAGAGGACTAGCGCGAGCGCAAGAGACCCAGTACTTC. This gives the protein CASKRGLARAQETQYF.

J is TRBJ2-7 and V is TRBV5-4; 8 positions match TRBD2. Germline assignment: CDR1 SGHNT and CDR2 YYREEE (reference sequence). Trimming took 5 bases from V and 4 from J; bases not matched to a gene: 8. CDR3 size: 14 residues. CDR3: CASSVAGILYEQYF. CDR3 sequence (DNA): TGTGCCAGCAGTGTAGCGGGGATCTTATACGAGCAGTACTTC.

CDR3 coding DNA: TGTGCCAGCAGCCCCCGGGGGGACAGGGGGCGCCGGGGAGGCTACACCTTC. This codes for CASSPRGDRGRRGGYTF. The chain employs TRBV5-4 and TRBJ1-2, with 12 bases aligning to TRBD1. This CDR3 is built from 17 residues. V gave up 4 bases and J gave up 8 bases; unmatched junction bases: 15. Germline lookup yields CDR1 SGHNT and CDR2 YYREEE (reference sequence).

This chain uses TRBV5-1 with TRBJ1-1, with D perhaps matching TRBD1 (6 bases). The CDR3 has 15 residues. Germline CDR1 is SGHRS and CDR2 is YFSETQ. V lost 1 base to trimming and J lost 1 base, with 11 bases between them. This chain's CDR3 is CASSLRTVKNTEAFF. The CDR3 nucleotides are TGCGCCAGCAGCTTGAGGACAGTCAAGAACACTGAAGCTTTCTTT. Looking up the rest from reference TRBV5-1 and TRBJ1-1 gives the full variable domain: KAGVTQTPRYLIKTRGQQVTLSCSPISGHRSVSWYQQTPGQGLQFLFEYFSETQRNKGNFPGRFSGRQFSNSRSEMNVSTLELGDSALYLCASSLRTVKNTEAFFGQGTRLTVV.

This chain links TRBV7-9 with TRBJ1-3; no clear D. Per germline, CDR1 SEHNR and CDR2 FQNEAQ (reference sequence). This CDR3 comprises 15 residues. The ends were cut back, 3 bases at V and 4 bases at J, with 13 bases in the middle. The CDR3 nucleotides are TGTGCCAGCAGCTTTGGAGAGGTATCCGGAAACACCATATATTTT. Its translation is CASSFGEVSGNTIYF.

The V gene is TRBV9, the J gene TRBJ1-2, with a possible D match to TRBD1 (5 bases). Germline CDR1 reads SGDLS; CDR2 reads YYNGEE. The CDR3 spans 14 residues. V was trimmed by 0 bases and J by 6 bases, leaving 12 bases between them. The CDR3 nucleotides read TGTGCCAGCAGCGTAGGTCCGGGGGATGATGGCTACACCTTC. The encoded protein is CASSVGPGDDGYTF.

The chain uses TRBV7-3 and TRBJ2-2; D ambiguous. Germline CDR1 SGHTA, CDR2 FQGTGA. CDR3 length: 12 amino acids. Trimming took 4 bases from V and 6 from J, leaving 6 bases between them. The CDR3 sequence is CASSSTAGELFF. As DNA, the CDR3 is TGTGCCAGCAGCTCCACAGCCGGGGAGCTGTTTTTT.

This clone came up a few times. The rearrangement uses TRBV5-6 and TRBJ1-6; D possibly corresponds to TRBD1 (5 bases). V shed 1 base and J shed 8 bases, with 13 bases lying between them. Looked up from germline, CDR1 is SGHDT and CDR2 is YYEEEE. The CDR3 extends over 15 amino acids. Here the CDR3 reads CASSLRVGDDSPLHF. As DNA, the CDR3 is TGTGCCAGCAGCTTGAGGGTAGGGGATGATTCACCCCTCCACTTT.

DNA for the CDR3: TGTGCCAGTAGGTCGGGGGGCTTGAACACTGAAGCTTTCTTT. Protein product: CASRSGGLNTEAFF. The rearrangement joins TRBV19 to TRBJ1-1, with D possibly TRBD1 on 6 matching bases. The V gene lost 6 bases and the J gene lost 0 bases, with 11 bases spanning the gap. The germline gives CDR1 LNHDA, CDR2 SQIVND (reference sequence). The CDR3 spans 14 residues.